This entry lists 21 T cell receptor beta chains sequenced from one sample in a study of blood T cells in healthy people across ages. A J-beta primer mix and a sample-barcoded 5' primer were used in a second PCR of roughly 6 to 11 cycles. TCRdb passed the 5' RACE reads through MiXCR, listing each CDR3 protein once. The sample has fewer than 950,000 distinct CDR3 sequences, roughly 35% seen once; the top ten hold 10% to 15%. The sequenced sample was blood. These TCRs come from a man younger than 35 in good health.

In this sample, this clonotype turned up once. The chain links TRBV12-3 or TRBV12-4 to TRBJ2-3, with 7 positions matching TRBD2. Trimming cost V 10 bases and J 1 base; bases outside gene matches: 14. This CDR3 is built from 16 residues. The CDR3 coding sequence is TGTGCCAACAAAGGACTAGAAAGTCTTCGCACAGATACGCAGTATTTT. Amino acid sequence: CANKGLESLRTDTQYF.

For this clonotype: A much larger clone lies a single base off, so this may be a read error. The rearrangement uses TRBV4-1 and TRBJ1-4; D is uncertain. This CDR3 has 12 amino acids. With 0 bases removed from V and 10 bases from J, the gap between germline ends came to 6 bases. The germline V gene encodes CDR1 MGHRA and CDR2 YSYEKL. CDR3 DNA sequence: TGCGCCAGCAGCCAAGAAGATCCAAAACTGTTTTTT. Translation: CASSQEDPKLFF.

In this sample, this clonotype turned up a few times. The chain combines TRBV7-9 with TRBJ2-1; 10 bases fit TRBD2. CDR3 length equals 16 residues. V gave up 5 bases and J gave up 9 bases; unmatched junction bases: 13. From germline, CDR1 is SEHNR and CDR2 FQNEAQ (reference sequence). The CDR3 DNA reads as TGTGCCAGCAGCAAAAACCAGCGGGGGGGATCGGGTGAGCAGTTCTTC. Encoded protein: CASSKNQRGGSGEQFF.

This clonotype was seen at least ten times. The chain links TRBV7-2 to TRBJ2-1; TRBD1 matches 8 bases. The CDR3 totals 16 residues. CDR1 is SGHTA and CDR2 is FQGNSA in the germline V gene. The J segment lost 6 bases and the V segment lost 5 bases, leaving 12 bases of the junction unmatched. The CDR3 DNA reads TGTGCCAGCAGCCCGGTTTGGACAGGGTCTTCCAATGAGCAGTTCTTC. Residues: CASSPVWTGSSNEQFF.

This sequence joins TRBV7-9 and TRBJ1-6; D is ambiguous. This CDR3 is 12 amino acids long. Per germline, CDR1 SEHNR and CDR2 FQNEAQ (reference sequence). V lost 5 bases and J 8 bases, leaving 7 bases between the germline ends. The CDR3 DNA follows: TGTGCCAGCAGCCCAAGTGATTCACCCCTCCACTTT. Translation gives CASSPSDSPLHF.

The chain is built from TRBV7-2 and TRBJ2-3; a possible D gene is TRBD2 (5 bases). Germline V gene data show CDR1 as SGHTA and CDR2 as FQGNSA. CDR3 length: 16 amino acids. Trimming took 2 bases from V and 2 from J, leaving 14 bases between them. CDR3 sequence: CASSLSLARVTDTQYF. CDR3 in DNA: TGTGCCAGCAGCTTATCTTTGGCGAGGGTCACAGATACGCAGTATTTT.

This clonotype has a handful of counts. The chain carries TRBV12-3 or TRBV12-4 and TRBJ2-7, with D possibly TRBD1 on 5 matching bases. The J call may not be correct, given that the DNA end is closer to TRBJ2-5. The CDR3 totals 13 residues. The CDR3 here is CASTRAGVGTQYF. The DNA for the CDR3 is TGTGCCAGCACCAGGGCTGGCGTGGGGACCCAGTACTTC.

A few counts support this clonotype. V and J are TRBV28 and TRBJ1-4; no clear D gene. Germline values: CDR1 MDHEN, CDR2 SYDVKM. The V end lost 8 bases, the J end lost 0 bases, and 10 bases lay between the germline ends. CDR3 size: 14 residues. The CDR3 sequence is CASGDRATNEKLFF. CDR3 nucleotide sequence: TGTGCCAGCGGTGACCGTGCAACTAATGAAAAACTGTTTTTT.

This clonotype turned up a few times. The rearrangement links TRBV7-9 to TRBJ2-5; D call uncertain. The germline V gene has CDR1 SEHNR and CDR2 FQNEAQ (reference sequence). There are 15 residues in the CDR3. V lost 6 bases and J 5 bases, leaving 19 bases between the germline ends. CDR3 residues: CASSPAPGGRETQYF. The CDR3 DNA reads TGTGCCAGCAGTCCGGCGCCGGGCGGTCGGGAGACCCAGTACTTC.

Comments on this clonotype: This may be a read error, as it is one base from a much larger clone. V and J are TRBV5-1 and TRBJ2-3; TRBD2 matches at 7 bases. The germline V gene encodes CDR1 SGHRS and CDR2 YFSETQ. This CDR3 is built from 14 residues. In DNA form, the CDR3 reads TGCGCCAGCAGCTCGGGACTACGCACAGATGCGCAGTATTTT. Encoded protein: CASSSGLRTDAQYF. Based on the CDR3 plus reference TRBV5-1 and TRBJ2-3, the full variable domain is KAGVTQTPRYLIKTRGQQVTLSCSPISGHRSVSWYQQTPGQGLQFLFEYFSETQRNKGNFPGRFSGRQFSNSRSEMNVSTLELGDSALYLCASSSGLRTDAQYFGPGTRLTVL.

The J gene is TRBJ2-1, the V gene TRBV4-2; no clear D. Germline V gives CDR1 LGHNA, CDR2 YNFKEQ. The germline V and J ends were trimmed by 1 base and 9 bases, with 10 bases remaining between them. The CDR3 totals 13 residues. The CDR3, as DNA: TGTGCCAGCAGCCAAGTCAGGACCGCTGAGCAGTTCTTC. Its translation is CASSQVRTAEQFF.

This clonotype was counted many times. The rearrangement joins TRBV6-2 or TRBV6-3 to TRBJ1-2, with D possibly TRBD1 on 6 matching bases. CDR3 length: 15 residues. CDR1 and CDR2 from the germline V gene are MNHEY and SVGEGT. Trimming stripped 2 bases from V and 2 bases from J, with 12 bases between. The CDR3 here is CASSYDRDRNYGYTF. The CDR3 DNA reads as TGTGCCAGCAGTTACGACCGAGACAGGAACTATGGCTACACCTTC.

This clonotype occurred a few times. The chain joins TRBV1 to TRBJ1-2; TRBD1 is taken as the D call from the table, unchecked against the DNA. TRBV1 is classified as a pseudogene. The CDR3 runs to 12 residues. The CDR3 spells CTSSRTGVGYTF. The CDR3 DNA reads TGCACCAGCAGCCGGACAGGGGTTGGCTACACCTTC.

This clonotype has at least ten counts. This chain joins TRBV4-2 and TRBJ2-3, with 10 bases that match TRBD2. Germline V gene data show CDR1 as LGHNA and CDR2 as YNFKEQ. V dropped 0 bases and J dropped 5; count of bases not matched to a gene: 8. CDR3 length: 17 amino acids. The CDR3: CASSQDWTSGGLDTQYF. The CDR3 nucleotides read TGTGCCAGCAGCCAAGATTGGACTAGCGGAGGATTAGATACGCAGTATTTT.

Only a few counts were recorded for this clonotype. The chain carries TRBV2 and TRBJ2-2; 11 nucleotides line up with TRBD2. Germline loops: CDR1 SNHLY, CDR2 FYNNEI. The CDR3 loop spans 15 amino acids. Losses at the gene ends were 2 bases for V and 6 bases for J; bases not matched to a gene: 2. The CDR3 loop is CASSEIAGGPGELFF. For the CDR3, the DNA is TGTGCCAGCAGTGAAATAGCGGGGGGGCCCGGGGAGCTGTTTTTT.

This chain uses TRBV20-1 with TRBJ2-2; 7 bases are a match to TRBD1. Trimming cost V 0 bases and J 4 bases; bases outside gene matches: 8. The CDR3 covers 16 residues. CDR1 is DFQATT, CDR2 SNEGSKA, per germline (reference sequence). CDR3 coding DNA: TGCAGTGCTAGAGATCACCAGGGGGAGAGCACCGGGGAGCTGTTTTTT. It specifies CSARDHQGESTGELFF.

This clonotype was found a few times. One base away lies a much larger clone, so this may be a sequencing read error. J is TRBJ2-1 and V is TRBV12-3 or TRBV12-4, with 10 bases identical to TRBD1. Trimming took 6 bases from V and 12 from J; bases not matched to a gene: 8. The length of the CDR3 is 13 residues. CDR3 bases: TGTGCCAGCAGCAAGGGACAGGGGTATGGGCAGTTCTTC. Amino acids: CASSKGQGYGQFF.

The rearrangement links TRBV10-3 to TRBJ1-3; D gene uncertain. This CDR3 comprises 15 residues. In germline, CDR1 is ENHRY, CDR2 SYGVKD. Trimming stripped 6 bases from V and 0 bases from J, with 12 bases between. The chain's CDR3 is CAIRGSDGSGNTIYF. For the CDR3, the DNA is TGTGCCATCAGGGGGAGTGACGGCTCTGGAAACACCATATATTTT.

This clonotype was recorded a few times. The chain recombines TRBV7-2 with TRBJ2-5, with D perhaps TRBD2 (5 bases). The CDR3 contains 15 residues. V lost 3 bases to trimming and J lost 3 bases, with 14 bases between them. Germline values: CDR1 SGHTA, CDR2 FQGNSA. This CDR3 is CASSFRGLAEETQYF. The CDR3 DNA sequence: TGTGCCAGCAGCTTTAGAGGGCTGGCAGAAGAGACCCAGTACTTC.

The rearrangement links TRBV12-5 to TRBJ1-4; TRBD1 matches at 8 bases. V gave up 3 bases and J gave up 3 bases; unmatched junction bases: 18. The CDR3 loop spans 20 amino acids. Germline V gene data show CDR1 as LGHNT and CDR2 as FRNRAP. CDR3: CASGFKLTGERSAANEKLFF. In nucleotides, the CDR3 is TGTGCTAGTGGTTTCAAGTTGACAGGGGAGCGATCGGCGGCTAATGAAAAACTGTTTTTT.

The chain couples TRBV11-2 to TRBJ2-1, with 8 bases lining up with TRBD2. TRBJ2-7 explains the end of the DNA better; the J call may be wrong. There are 16 residues in the CDR3. Per the germline V gene, CDR1 is SGHAT and CDR2 is FQNNGV. CDR3 sequence reads: CASSLLGGGSYNEQYF. For the CDR3, the DNA is TGTGCCAGCAGCTTATTGGGCGGGGGGTCCTACAATGAGCAGTACTTC.